One T cell receptor (beta chain) is described in this entry. Its antigen is undetermined. This record comes from a study of identical twins' blood T cells. Study information: Approximately 50 million reads came from some 12 libraries, six alpha, six beta.

This CDR3 contains 16 residues. V gave up 1 base and J gave up 7 bases, with 17 bases separating them. The germline V gene encodes CDR1 LNHDA and CDR2 SQIVND (reference sequence). TCRdb passed the 5' RACE reads through MiXCR, listing each CDR3 protein once. The sample has fewer than 450,000 distinct CDR3 sequences, approximately 30% seen once. Study outcomes and limitations: Abundant TCRbeta CDR3s overlapped more between twins than with unrelated donors.

The chain carries TRBV19 and TRBJ1-5; TRBD1 might be the D (6 bases). This clonotype was obtained from a woman aged 18-50 years in good health. Specimen: PBMCs. CDR3 in amino acids: CASSIVGSGGLQPQHF. In nucleotides, the CDR3 is TGTGCCAGTAGTATAGTAGGTTCGGGGGGCTTGCAGCCCCAGCATTTT.